One sample yielded the 8 T cell receptor beta chains listed below, sequenced in a study of PD-1 and CTLA-4 blockade in melanoma. TCRdb keeps only in-frame clones here, not all; method: immunoSEQ multiplex PCR. The table includes approximately 33,000 clones, 85% to 95% detected once. The sample here was CD8+ T cells from peripheral blood, taken from a patient given anti-PD-1 treatment. The source of these receptors is a human donor with melanoma.

The J gene is TRBJ2-3, the V gene TRBV5-1; 10 positions agree with TRBD2. The germline CDR1 and CDR2 sequences are SGHRS and YFSETQ. V gave up 1 base and J gave up 3 bases; unmatched junction bases: 5. The CDR3 runs to 16 residues. In nucleotides, the CDR3 is TGCGCCAGCAGCTTGAGGACTAGCGGTACGACAGATACGCAGTATTTT. It codes for CASSLRTSGTTDTQYF.

The chain is built from TRBV7-3 and TRBJ2-2; a weak D match, TRBD2 (5 bases). The germline V and J ends were trimmed by 5 bases and 7 bases, with 8 bases remaining between them. This CDR3 spans 12 amino acids. Germline V CDR1 and CDR2: SGHTA, FQGTGA. The CDR3 region has the DNA TGTGCCAGCAGCCTTCGGGGCGGGGAGCTGTTTTTT. Translating it yields CASSLRGGELFF. Full variable domain (rest looked up from reference TRBV7-3 and TRBJ2-2): GAGVSQTPSNKVTEKGKYVELRCDPISGHTALYWYRQSLGQGPEFLIYFQGTGAADDSGLPNDRFFAVRPEGSVSTLKIQRTERGDSAVYLCASSLRGGELFFGEGSRLTVL.

The chain uses TRBV6-5 and TRBJ2-2; 7 bases match TRBD1. V was pared by 10 bases and J by 1 base, with 3 bases of the junction left unmatched. From germline, CDR1 is MNHEY and CDR2 SVGAGI. CDR3 length: 13 amino acids. The CDR3 loop reads CAIGTENTGELFF. The CDR3 nucleotides read TGTGCCATCGGGACAGAGAACACCGGGGAGCTGTTTTTT.

This clone has only one observation. The rearrangement links TRBV19 to TRBJ2-7, with 7 bases identical to TRBD2. The J segment lost 3 bases and the V segment lost 6 bases, leaving 5 bases of the junction unmatched. The length of the CDR3 is 13 residues. Germline lookup yields CDR1 LNHDA and CDR2 SQIVND (reference sequence). CDR3 nucleotides: TGTGCCAGTAGCAGCGGGGTGGGCTACGAGCAGTACTTC. It codes for CASSSGVGYEQYF.

The V call is TRBV14, the J call TRBJ1-1, with TRBD1 identical over 10 bases. Germline V gene sequence: CDR1 SGHDN, CDR2 FVKESK. Germline trimming cut 4 bases from V and 5 bases from J; bases unmatched to any gene: 1. This CDR3 comprises 13 residues. The CDR3 DNA reads as TGTGCCAGCAGCCTGGACAGGGGGACTGAAGCTTTCTTT. As protein: CASSLDRGTEAFF.

This clone is judged medium-sized. Additional DNA sequences in this sample encode the identical CDR3. This sequence joins TRBV5-5 and TRBJ2-3; TRBD2 is a possible D gene (5 bases). V lost 2 bases and J lost 2, with 12 bases in between. The germline V gene has CDR1 SGHKS and CDR2 YYEKEE (reference sequence). The CDR3 has 15 amino acids. CDR3 in amino acids: CASSFIGSDTDTQYF. The CDR3 DNA follows: TGTGCCAGCAGCTTTATTGGTAGCGACACAGATACGCAGTATTTT.

The genes are TRBV11-2 and TRBJ1-2; 12 nucleotides line up with TRBD1. Germline V gene lookup returns CDR1 SGHAT and CDR2 FQNNGV. V trimming: 1 base; J trimming: 8 bases; junction bases outside the gene matches: 5. The CDR3 consists of 15 residues. The CDR3 nucleotides read TGTGCCAGCAGCTTAGTGGGACAGGGGGCCGACGGCTACACCTTC. It specifies CASSLVGQGADGYTF.

The rearrangement joins TRBV7-8 to TRBJ1-5; D remains unclear. Germline V CDR1 and CDR2: SGHVS, FQNEAQ. The CDR3 length is 14 residues. The V gene lost 1 base and the J gene lost 2 bases, with 6 bases spanning the gap. The CDR3 bases are TGTGCCAGCAGCTTAGGTGTTGGCAATCAGCCCCAGCATTTT. It translates to CASSLGVGNQPQHF.